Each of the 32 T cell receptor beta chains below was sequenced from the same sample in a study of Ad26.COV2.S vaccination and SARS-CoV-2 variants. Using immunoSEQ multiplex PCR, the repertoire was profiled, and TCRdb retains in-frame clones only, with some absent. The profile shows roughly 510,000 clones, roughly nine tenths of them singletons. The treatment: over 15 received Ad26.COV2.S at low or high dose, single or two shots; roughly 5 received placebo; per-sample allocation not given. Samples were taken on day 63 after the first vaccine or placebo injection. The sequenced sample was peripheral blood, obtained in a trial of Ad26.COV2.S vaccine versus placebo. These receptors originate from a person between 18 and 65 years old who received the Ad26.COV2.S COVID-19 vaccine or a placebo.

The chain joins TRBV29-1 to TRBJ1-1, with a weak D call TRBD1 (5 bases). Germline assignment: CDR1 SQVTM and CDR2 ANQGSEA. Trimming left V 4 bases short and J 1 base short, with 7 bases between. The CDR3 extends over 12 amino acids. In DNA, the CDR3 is TGCAGCGTTGTAGGGACGAACACTGAAGCTTTCTTT. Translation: CSVVGTNTEAFF.

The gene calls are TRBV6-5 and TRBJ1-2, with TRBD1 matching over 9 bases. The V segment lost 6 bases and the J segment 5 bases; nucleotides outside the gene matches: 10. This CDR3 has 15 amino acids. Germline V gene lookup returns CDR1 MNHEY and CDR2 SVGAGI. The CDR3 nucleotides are TGTGCCAGCAGAGACCCGGGACAGGGCGAGTATGGCTACACCTTC. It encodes CASRDPGQGEYGYTF.

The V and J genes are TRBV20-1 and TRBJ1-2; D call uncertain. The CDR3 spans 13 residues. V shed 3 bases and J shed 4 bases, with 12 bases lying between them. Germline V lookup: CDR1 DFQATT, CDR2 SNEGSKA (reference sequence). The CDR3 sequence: CSASPETGYGYTF. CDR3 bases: TGCAGTGCTAGTCCGGAAACGGGCTATGGCTACACCTTC.

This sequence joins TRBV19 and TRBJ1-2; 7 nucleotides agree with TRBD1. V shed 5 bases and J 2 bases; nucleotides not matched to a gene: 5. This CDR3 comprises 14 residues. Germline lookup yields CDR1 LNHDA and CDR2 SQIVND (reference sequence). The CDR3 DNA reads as TGTGCCAGTAGTCCTTCGACAGGGAACTATGGCTACACCTTC. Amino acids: CASSPSTGNYGYTF.

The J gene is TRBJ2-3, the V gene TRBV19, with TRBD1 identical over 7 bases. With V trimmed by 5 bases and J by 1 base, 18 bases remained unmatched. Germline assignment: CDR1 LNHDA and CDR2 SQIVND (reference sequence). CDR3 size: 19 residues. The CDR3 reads CASSPIGTAALGRTDTQYF. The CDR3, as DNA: TGTGCCAGTAGTCCCATCGGGACAGCGGCACTTGGCCGCACAGATACGCAGTATTTT.

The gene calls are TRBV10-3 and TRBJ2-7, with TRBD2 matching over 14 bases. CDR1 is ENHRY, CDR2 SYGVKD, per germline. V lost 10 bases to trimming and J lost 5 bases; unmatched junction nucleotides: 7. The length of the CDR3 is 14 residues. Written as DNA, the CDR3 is TGTGCCACGATGGGGACTAGCGGGAGTGACGAGCAGTACTTC. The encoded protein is CATMGTSGSDEQYF.

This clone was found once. This CDR3 is CSVEDPTTSGKTHEQYF. CDR3 nucleotides: TGCAGCGTTGAAGACCCGACTACTAGCGGAAAAACCCACGAGCAGTACTTC. V and J are TRBV29-1 and TRBJ2-7, with 8 nucleotides matching TRBD2. The CDR3 is 17 amino acids. Trimming cost V 0 bases and J 5 bases; bases outside gene matches: 15. From germline, CDR1 is SQVTM and CDR2 ANQGSEA.

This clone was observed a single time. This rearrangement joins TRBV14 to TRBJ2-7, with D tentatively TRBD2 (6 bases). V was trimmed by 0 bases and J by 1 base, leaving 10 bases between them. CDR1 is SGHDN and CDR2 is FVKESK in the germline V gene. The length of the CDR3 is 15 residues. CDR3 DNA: TGTGCCAGCAGCCAAGATAGGGGAGGATCCTACGAGCAGTACTTC. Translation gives CASSQDRGGSYEQYF.

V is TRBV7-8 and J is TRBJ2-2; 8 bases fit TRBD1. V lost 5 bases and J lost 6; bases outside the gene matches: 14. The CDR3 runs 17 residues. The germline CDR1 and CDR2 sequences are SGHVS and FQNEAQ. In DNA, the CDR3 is TGTGCCAGCAGCACCCCGGGTGGACAGGGACTTGCCGGGGAGCTGTTTTTT. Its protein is CASSTPGGQGLAGELFF.

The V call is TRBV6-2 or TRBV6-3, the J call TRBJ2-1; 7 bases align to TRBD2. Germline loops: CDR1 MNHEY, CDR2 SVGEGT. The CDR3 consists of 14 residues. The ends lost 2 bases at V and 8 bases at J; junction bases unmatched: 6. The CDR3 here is CASSYVGAGDEQFF. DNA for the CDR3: TGTGCCAGCAGTTACGTCGGGGCGGGGGATGAGCAGTTCTTC.

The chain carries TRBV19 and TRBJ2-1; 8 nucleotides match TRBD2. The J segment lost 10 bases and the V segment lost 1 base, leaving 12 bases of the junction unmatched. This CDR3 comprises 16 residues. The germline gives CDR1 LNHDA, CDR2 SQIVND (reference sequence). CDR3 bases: TGTGCCAGTAGTATAGGGGTAGCGGGAAGGTATAAAGAGCAGTTCTTC. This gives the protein CASSIGVAGRYKEQFF.

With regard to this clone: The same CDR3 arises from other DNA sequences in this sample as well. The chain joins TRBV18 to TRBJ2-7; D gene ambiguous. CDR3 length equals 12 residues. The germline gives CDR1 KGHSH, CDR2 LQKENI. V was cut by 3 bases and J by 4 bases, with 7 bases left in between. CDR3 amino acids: CASSPDPYEQYF. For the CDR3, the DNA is TGTGCCAGCTCACCCGACCCATACGAGCAGTACTTC. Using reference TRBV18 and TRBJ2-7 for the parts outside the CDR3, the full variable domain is NAGVMQNPRHLVRRRGQEARLRCSPMKGHSHVYWYRQLPEEGLKFMVYLQKENIIDESGMPKERFSAEFPKEGPSILRIQQVVRGDSAAYFCASSPDPYEQYFGPGTRLTVT.

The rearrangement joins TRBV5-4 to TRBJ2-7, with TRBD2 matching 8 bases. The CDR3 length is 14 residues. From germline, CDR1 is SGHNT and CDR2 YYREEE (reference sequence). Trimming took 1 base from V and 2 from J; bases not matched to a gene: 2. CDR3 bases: TGTGCCAGCAGCTTGACCGGGAGGGCCTACGAGCAGTACTTC. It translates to CASSLTGRAYEQYF.

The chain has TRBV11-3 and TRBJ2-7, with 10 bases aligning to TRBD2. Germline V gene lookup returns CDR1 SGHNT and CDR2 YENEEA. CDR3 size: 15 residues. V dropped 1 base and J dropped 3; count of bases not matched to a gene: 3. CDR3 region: CASSLGASGSYEQYF. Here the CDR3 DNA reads TGTGCCAGCAGCTTAGGGGCTAGCGGGAGCTACGAGCAGTACTTC.

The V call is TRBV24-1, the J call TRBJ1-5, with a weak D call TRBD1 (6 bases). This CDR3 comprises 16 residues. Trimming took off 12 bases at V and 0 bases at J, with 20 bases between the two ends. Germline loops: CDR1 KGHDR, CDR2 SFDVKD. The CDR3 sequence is CAATGQNHTSNQPQHF. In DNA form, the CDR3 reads TGTGCCGCAACCGGACAGAACCATACTAGCAATCAGCCCCAGCATTTT.

CDR3 DNA: TGTGCCAGCAGCCATCCCCGGGGTGAAAAACTGTTTTTT. Amino acids: CASSHPRGEKLFF. The V gene is TRBV3-1 (or the pseudogene TRBV3-2), the J gene TRBJ1-4; D gene unclear. Trimming took off 3 bases at V and 7 bases at J, with 9 bases between the two ends. The CDR3 is 13 residues long. Germline CDR1 LGHDT, CDR2 YNNKEL (reference sequence).

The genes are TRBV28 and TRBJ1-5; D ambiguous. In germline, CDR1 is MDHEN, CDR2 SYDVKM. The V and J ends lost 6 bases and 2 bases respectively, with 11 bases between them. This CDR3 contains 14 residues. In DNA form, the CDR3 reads TGTGCCAGCAGGGGCGCTCCAGGCAATCAGCCCCAGCATTTT. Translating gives CASRGAPGNQPQHF.

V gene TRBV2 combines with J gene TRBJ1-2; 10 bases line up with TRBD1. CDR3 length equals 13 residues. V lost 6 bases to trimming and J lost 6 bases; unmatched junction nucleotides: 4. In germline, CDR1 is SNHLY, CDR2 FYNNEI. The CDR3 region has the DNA TGTGCCAGCAGCGGACAGGGGGTCGATGGCTACACCTTC. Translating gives CASSGQGVDGYTF.

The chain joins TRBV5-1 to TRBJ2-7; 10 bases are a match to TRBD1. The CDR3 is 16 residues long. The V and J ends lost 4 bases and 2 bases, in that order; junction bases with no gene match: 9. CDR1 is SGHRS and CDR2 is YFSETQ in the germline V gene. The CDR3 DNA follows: TGCGCCAGCAGCCCCGGGAGGGGACAGGGGACCTACGAGCAGTACTTC. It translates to CASSPGRGQGTYEQYF.

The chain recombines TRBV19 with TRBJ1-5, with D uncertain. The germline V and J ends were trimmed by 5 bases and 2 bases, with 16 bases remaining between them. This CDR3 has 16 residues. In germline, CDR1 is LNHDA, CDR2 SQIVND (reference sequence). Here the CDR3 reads CASSPFGEWGNQPQHF. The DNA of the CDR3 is TGTGCCAGTAGTCCCTTCGGGGAGTGGGGCAATCAGCCCCAGCATTTT.

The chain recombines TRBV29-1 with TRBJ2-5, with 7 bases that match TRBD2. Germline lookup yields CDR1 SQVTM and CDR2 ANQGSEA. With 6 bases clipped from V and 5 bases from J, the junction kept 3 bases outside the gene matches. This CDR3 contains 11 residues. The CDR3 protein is CSVHGGETQYF. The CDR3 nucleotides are TGCAGCGTCCACGGGGGGGAGACCCAGTACTTC.

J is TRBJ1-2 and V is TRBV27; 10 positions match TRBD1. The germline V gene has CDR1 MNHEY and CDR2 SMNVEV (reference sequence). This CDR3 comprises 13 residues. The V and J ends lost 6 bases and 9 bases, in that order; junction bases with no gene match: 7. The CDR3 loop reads CASSLGQGLRYTF. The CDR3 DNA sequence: TGTGCCAGCAGCCTGGGACAGGGGTTGCGCTACACCTTC.

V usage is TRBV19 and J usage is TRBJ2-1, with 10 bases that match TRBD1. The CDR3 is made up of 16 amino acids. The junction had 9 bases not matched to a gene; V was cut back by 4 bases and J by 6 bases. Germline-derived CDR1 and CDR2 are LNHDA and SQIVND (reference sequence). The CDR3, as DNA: TGTGCCAGTAGTACCACCGGGACAGGGGTAGGCAATGAGCAGTTCTTC. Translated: CASSTTGTGVGNEQFF.

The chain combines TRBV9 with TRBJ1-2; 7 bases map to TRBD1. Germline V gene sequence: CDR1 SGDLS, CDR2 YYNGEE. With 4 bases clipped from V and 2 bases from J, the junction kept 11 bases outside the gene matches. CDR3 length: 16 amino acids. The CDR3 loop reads CASSTRSGGVNYGYTF. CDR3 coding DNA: TGTGCCAGCAGCACCCGCTCAGGGGGAGTCAACTATGGCTACACCTTC. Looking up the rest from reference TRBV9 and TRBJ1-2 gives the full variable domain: DSGVTQTPKHLITATGQRVTLRCSPRSGDLSVYWYQQSLDQGLQFLIQYYNGEERAKGNILERFSAQQFPDLHSELNLSSLELGDSALYFCASSTRSGGVNYGYTFGSGTRLTVV.

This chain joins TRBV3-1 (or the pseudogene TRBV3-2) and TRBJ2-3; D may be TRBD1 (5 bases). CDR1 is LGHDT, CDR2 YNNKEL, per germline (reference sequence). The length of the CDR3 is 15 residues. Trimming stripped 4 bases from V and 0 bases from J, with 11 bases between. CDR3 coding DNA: TGTGCCAGCAGCCCCTACAGGCCTAGCACAGATACGCAGTATTTT. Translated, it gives CASSPYRPSTDTQYF.

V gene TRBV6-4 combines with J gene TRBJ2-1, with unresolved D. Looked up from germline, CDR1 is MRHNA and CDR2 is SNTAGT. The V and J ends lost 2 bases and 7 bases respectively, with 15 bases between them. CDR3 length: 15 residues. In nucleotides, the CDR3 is TGTGCCAGCAGTGACCAACTCGGGTGGGGAAATGAGCAGTTCTTC. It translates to CASSDQLGWGNEQFF.

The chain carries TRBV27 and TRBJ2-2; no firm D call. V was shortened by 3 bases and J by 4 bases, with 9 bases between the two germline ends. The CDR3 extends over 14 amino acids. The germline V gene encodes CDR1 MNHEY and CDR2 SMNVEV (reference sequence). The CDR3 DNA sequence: TGTGCCAGCAGTTTTACCGGGTTCACCGGGGAGCTGTTTTTT. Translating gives CASSFTGFTGELFF.

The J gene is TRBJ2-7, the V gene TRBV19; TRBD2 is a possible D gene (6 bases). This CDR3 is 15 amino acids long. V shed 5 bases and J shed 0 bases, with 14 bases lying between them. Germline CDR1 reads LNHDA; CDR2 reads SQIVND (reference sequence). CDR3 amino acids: CASSFVGSASYEQYF. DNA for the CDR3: TGTGCCAGTAGTTTTGTCGGGAGTGCCTCCTACGAGCAGTACTTC. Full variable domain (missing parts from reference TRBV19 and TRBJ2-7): DGGITQSPKYLFRKEGQNVTLSCEQNLNHDAMYWYRQDPGQGLRLIYYSQIVNDFQKGDIAEGYSVSREKKESFPLTVTSAQKNPTAFYLCASSFVGSASYEQYFGPGTRLTVT.

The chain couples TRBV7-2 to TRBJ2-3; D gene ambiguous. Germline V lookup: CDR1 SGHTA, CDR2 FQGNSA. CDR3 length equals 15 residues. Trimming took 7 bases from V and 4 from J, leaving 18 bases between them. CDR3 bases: TGTGCCAGCACCCTCTCCGGGTCCGCGCCAGATACGCAGTATTTT. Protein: CASTLSGSAPDTQYF.

Here the CDR3 reads CASSLAGGYNEQFF. CDR3 nucleotides: TGTGCCAGCAGCTTGGCGGGAGGGTACAATGAGCAGTTCTTC. The chain uses TRBV11-2 and TRBJ2-1; 9 bases fit TRBD2. The trim removed 3 bases at V and 4 bases at J, leaving 1 base unmatched. In germline, CDR1 is SGHAT, CDR2 FQNNGV. This CDR3 has 14 residues.

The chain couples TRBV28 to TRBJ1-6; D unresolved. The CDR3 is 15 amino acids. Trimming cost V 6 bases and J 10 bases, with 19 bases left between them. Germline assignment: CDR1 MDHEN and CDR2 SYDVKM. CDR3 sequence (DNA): TGTGCCAGCAGGCGGCTCGGGCGTTCGGAATCACCCCTCCACTTT. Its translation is CASRRLGRSESPLHF.

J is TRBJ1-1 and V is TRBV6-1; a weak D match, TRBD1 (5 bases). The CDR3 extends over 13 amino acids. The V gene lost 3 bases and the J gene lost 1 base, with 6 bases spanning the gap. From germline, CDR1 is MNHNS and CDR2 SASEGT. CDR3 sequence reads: CASSDGGNTEAFF. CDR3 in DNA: TGTGCCAGCAGTGACGGGGGGAACACTGAAGCTTTCTTT.